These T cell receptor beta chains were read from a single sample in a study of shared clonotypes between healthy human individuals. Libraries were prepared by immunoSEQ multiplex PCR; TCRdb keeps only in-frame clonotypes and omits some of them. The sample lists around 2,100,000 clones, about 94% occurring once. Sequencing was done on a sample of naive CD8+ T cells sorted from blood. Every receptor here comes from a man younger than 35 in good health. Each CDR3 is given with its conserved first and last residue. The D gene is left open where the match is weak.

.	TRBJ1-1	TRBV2	TGTGCCAGCAGTGAACCCATGGGAGGACTGAACACTGAAGCTTTCTTT	CASSEPMGGLNTEAFF
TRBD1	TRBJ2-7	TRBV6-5	TGTGCCAGCAGACCCGGGACAGGGGGAGTCTACGAGCAGTACTTC	CASRPGTGGVYEQYF
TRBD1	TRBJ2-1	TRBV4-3	TGCGCCAGCAGCCAAGAAAGGATCGACAGGGTAATTTCGGGTGAGCAGTTCTTC	CASSQERIDRVISGEQFF
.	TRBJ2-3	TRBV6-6	TGTGCCATCGAATCCGGGACGATAAGCACAGATACGCAGTATTTT	CAIESGTISTDTQYF
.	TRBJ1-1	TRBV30	TGTGCCTGGAGTCCAACAAGGGGACCGAACACTGAAGCTTTCTTT	CAWSPTRGPNTEAFF
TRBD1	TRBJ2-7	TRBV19	TGTGCCAGTGCCACCGGGACAGGGTATCACGAGCAGTACTTC	CASATGTGYHEQYF
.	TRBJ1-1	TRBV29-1	TGCAGCGTTGGGGGGAGCACTGAAGCTTTCTTT	CSVGGSTEAFF
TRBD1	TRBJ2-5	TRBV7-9	TGTGCCAGCAGCCCACATGGGACAGGGTACCAAGAGACCCAGTACTTC	CASSPHGTGYQETQYF
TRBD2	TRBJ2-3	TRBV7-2	TGTGCCAGCAGCTTCCCGGGACTAGCGTCGTTGGCGGGCACAGATACGCAGTATTTT	CASSFPGLASLAGTDTQYF
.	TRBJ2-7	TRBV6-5	TGTGCCAGCAGTTACTCAGGGACACTCGTACGCGAGCAGTACTTC	CASSYSGTLVREQYF
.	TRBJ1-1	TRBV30	TGTGCCTGGAGTCCCAGTCCCACTGAAGCTTTCTTT	CAWSPSPTEAFF
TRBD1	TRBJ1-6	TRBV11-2	TGTGCCAGCAGCCCCAGGGGGGGCCCTTATTCACCCCTCCACTTT	CASSPRGGPYSPLHF
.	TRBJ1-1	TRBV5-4	TGTGCCAGCAGCCTGGACAGTCTGATGAACACTGAAGCTTTCTTT	CASSLDSLMNTEAFF
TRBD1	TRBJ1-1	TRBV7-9	TGTGCCAGCAGCTTTTTCCCGGGACAGGGGGCGACGAACACTGAAGCTTTCTTT	CASSFFPGQGATNTEAFF
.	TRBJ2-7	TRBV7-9	TGTGCCAGCAGCCCCCTGGGGGGGCTCGACTCCGAGCAGTACTTC	CASSPLGGLDSEQYF